One and the same sample provided the 17 T cell receptor beta chains below, sequenced in a study of T cells in Graves' hyperthyroidism and ophthalmopathy. RNA transcripts yielded amplified TCR beta CDR3 regions. Initially, a first-round RT-PCR of the TCR CDR3 employed the HTBI primer set. TCRdb recomputed calls from the multiplex PCR reads with MiXCR, one row per CDR3 protein. The sample shows approximately 870,000 distinct CDR3 sequences, more than 30% of them seen only once. The source material was blood. These receptors were collected from a man aged 18 to 30 with Graves' hyperthyroidism.

CDR3 protein: CSARDEGQGITGNTIYF. The CDR3 DNA follows: TGCAGTGCTAGAGATGAGGGACAGGGGATAACTGGAAACACCATATATTTT. V and J are TRBV20-1 and TRBJ1-3; TRBD1 matches at 10 bases. Losses at the gene ends were 0 bases for V and 2 bases for J; bases not matched to a gene: 7. The CDR3 runs to 17 residues. From germline, CDR1 is DFQATT and CDR2 SNEGSKA (reference sequence).

The rearrangement joins TRBV19 to TRBJ1-2, with D uncertain. V shed 0 bases and J shed 4 bases, with 15 bases lying between them. The CDR3 covers 16 residues. Germline values: CDR1 LNHDA, CDR2 SQIVND (reference sequence). The CDR3, as DNA: TGTGCCAGTAGTATAGATCAGTTGGCGGGCGCCTATGGCTACACCTTC. It yields the protein CASSIDQLAGAYGYTF.

This chain joins TRBV10-3 and TRBJ1-5; unclear D gene. Germline V CDR1 and CDR2: ENHRY, SYGVKD. This CDR3 contains 9 residues. V lost 10 bases to trimming and J lost 9 bases, with 7 bases between them. The CDR3, as DNA: TGTGCCACCGGAAGGCCCCAGCATTTT. Translation gives CATGRPQHF.

This clonotype appeared many times. This rearrangement joins TRBV9 to TRBJ1-2; TRBD1 is a possible D gene (6 bases). Germline V lookup: CDR1 SGDLS, CDR2 YYNGEE. V lost 0 bases, J lost 5 bases, and 14 bases lay in between. The CDR3 has 15 residues. The CDR3 DNA sequence: TGTGCCAGCAGCGTAGCTGAAACAGGGCGGTATGGCTACACCTTC. The encoded protein is CASSVAETGRYGYTF.

On this clonotype itself: Being one base from a much bigger clone, this may be a read error. V is TRBV19 and J is TRBJ1-5; D call uncertain. Per germline, CDR1 LNHDA and CDR2 SQIVND (reference sequence). The V end was cut by 5 bases, the J end by 2 bases, with 16 bases between. The CDR3 runs to 16 residues. Here the CDR3 DNA reads TGTGCCAGTAGTGCGCACTCGGGCGGTGGCAATCAGCCCCAGCATTTT. Translating it yields CASSAHSGGGNQPQHF.

This clonotype was counted ten times or more. V is TRBV19 and J is TRBJ1-1, with 7 bases identical to TRBD1. This CDR3 contains 15 residues. Trimming cost V 5 bases and J 3 bases; bases outside gene matches: 9. Looked up from germline, CDR1 is LNHDA and CDR2 is SQIVND (reference sequence). The chain's CDR3 is CASSPQTGMDTEAFF. In DNA, the CDR3 is TGTGCCAGTAGTCCACAGACAGGGATGGACACTGAAGCTTTCTTT.

Points on this clonotype: Germline is not matched at one junction end, which may reflect a read error. The chain couples TRBV19 to TRBJ2-2, with D perhaps TRBD2 (6 bases). Germline V gene lookup returns CDR1 LNHDA and CDR2 SQIVND (reference sequence). The CDR3 contains 16 residues. The CDR3 loop is CASSFDFSGGIGELFF. In nucleotides, the CDR3 is TGCGCCAGCAGCTTCGACTTTTCCGGGGGTATCGGGGAGCTGTTTTTT.

This clonotype appeared many times. This chain links TRBV7-2 with TRBJ1-2, with 9 bases that match TRBD1. J gave up 13 bases and V 2 bases, and 8 bases lay outside the gene matches. CDR3 length: 13 residues. The germline CDR1 and CDR2 sequences are SGHTA and FQGNSA. The CDR3 reads CASSLRGQGDCTF. CDR3 nucleotides: TGTGCCAGCAGCTTACGGGGACAGGGCGATTGCACCTTC.

This clonotype was found many times. This chain joins TRBV2 and TRBJ2-7, with 7 bases aligning to TRBD2. Germline V gene data show CDR1 as SNHLY and CDR2 as FYNNEI. Trimming took 5 bases from V and 0 from J; bases not matched to a gene: 4. CDR3 size: 14 residues. This CDR3 reads CASSRSGNSYEQYF. CDR3 bases: TGTGCCAGCAGTCGGAGCGGGAACTCCTACGAGCAGTACTTC. The complete variable domain, with remaining parts taken from reference TRBV2 and TRBJ2-7, reads EPEVTQTPSHQVTQMGQEVILRCVPISNHLYFYWYRQILGQKVEFLVSFYNNEISEKSEIFDDQFSVERPDGSNFTLKIRSTKLEDSAMYFCASSRSGNSYEQYFGPGTRLTVT.

The rearrangement links TRBV5-1 to TRBJ1-5; perhaps TRBD1 as D (6 bases). V lost 10 bases and J lost 3, with 20 bases in between. The CDR3 consists of 15 residues. The germline gives CDR1 SGHRS, CDR2 YFSETQ. The chain's CDR3 is CAGKPLTGDNQPQHF. DNA of the CDR3: TGCGCCGGCAAACCCCTGACAGGAGACAATCAGCCCCAGCATTTT.

In this sample, this clonotype turned up many times. The chain has TRBV20-1 and TRBJ2-5; D might be TRBD2 (7 bases). This CDR3 has 14 residues. CDR1 and CDR2 (germline): DFQATT, SNEGSKA (reference sequence). V lost 3 bases and J 4 bases, leaving 15 bases between the germline ends. DNA for the CDR3: TGCAGTGCTAGTCGGGGGCGGGAGCTAGAGACCCAGTACTTC. Translating it yields CSASRGRELETQYF.

This clonotype was observed at least ten times. V gene TRBV29-1 combines with J gene TRBJ1-6, with D perhaps matching TRBD1 (5 bases). Deletions cut 6 bases from V and 4 bases from J, with 10 bases between. In germline, CDR1 is SQVTM, CDR2 ANQGSEA. The CDR3 contains 13 residues. The CDR3 protein is CSVQASYNSPLHF. CDR3 DNA: TGCAGCGTACAGGCGTCTTATAATTCACCCCTCCACTTT.

This clonotype was observed many times. The chain couples TRBV20-1 to TRBJ1-2; 7 bases agree with TRBD1. Losses at the gene ends were 3 bases for V and 4 bases for J; bases not matched to a gene: 11. The germline CDR1 and CDR2 sequences are DFQATT and SNEGSKA (reference sequence). This CDR3 has 15 amino acids. In DNA form, the CDR3 reads TGCAGTGCTAGGACCGACAGGGCGATTGGCTATGGCTACACCTTC. Its translation: CSARTDRAIGYGYTF.

This clonotype was observed a handful of times. V usage is TRBV12-3 or TRBV12-4 and J usage is TRBJ1-1; TRBD1 matches at 10 bases. J gave up 4 bases and V 7 bases, and 9 bases lay outside the gene matches. The CDR3 runs to 15 residues. The CDR3 DNA sequence: TGTGCCAGCAACCTAAGGGACAGGGGCCGCACTGAAGCTTTCTTT. It yields the protein CASNLRDRGRTEAFF.

This clonotype came up a few times. The chain uses TRBV9 and TRBJ2-2, with 8 positions matching TRBD2. The trim removed 3 bases at V and 3 bases at J, leaving 7 bases unmatched. Germline assignment: CDR1 SGDLS and CDR2 YYNGEE. This CDR3 has 16 residues. The CDR3 nucleotides read TGTGCCAGCAGCGATAGCGGGGACCTCCACACCGGGGAGCTGTTTTTT. It is translated as CASSDSGDLHTGELFF.

The chain has TRBV2 and TRBJ1-4; TRBD1 matches at 8 bases. This CDR3 has 15 amino acids. From germline, CDR1 is SNHLY and CDR2 FYNNEI. The junction had 13 bases not matched to a gene; V was cut back by 8 bases and J by 8 bases. The CDR3 nucleotides are TGTGCCAGCTCTCCTCCGGCAGGGGGCCAGGAAAAACTGTTTTTT. Its translation: CASSPPAGGQEKLFF.

This chain joins TRBV5-6 and TRBJ2-7, with TRBD1 identical over 8 bases. Germline CDR1 and CDR2: SGHDT and YYEEEE. The CDR3 sequence is 15 residues long. The junction had 7 bases not matched to a gene; V was cut back by 3 bases and J by 2 bases. The CDR3 bases are TGTGCCAGCAGCTCGGACAGGGATTTCCCCTACGAGCAGTACTTC. Translated: CASSSDRDFPYEQYF. The full variable domain, rest sourced from reference TRBV5-6 and TRBJ2-7, is DAGVTQSPTHLIKTRGQQVTLRCSPKSGHDTVSWYQQALGQGPQFIFQYYEEEERQRGNFPDRFSGHQFPNYSSELNVNALLLGDSALYLCASSSDRDFPYEQYFGPGTRLTVT.